Listed below are T cell receptor beta chains from one sample, sequenced in a study of vaccination and CD4 T cells after COVID-19. TCRdb reprocessed the PCR reads with MiXCR, giving one entry per CDR3 protein. Of under 8,500 distinct CDR3 sequences listed, less than 80% are singletons. These receptors have no identified antigens. The sequences come from cultured CD4+ T cells from blood, collected after SARS-CoV-2 vaccination. The receptors here all came from a human donor with COVID-19. The CDR3 runs from the conserved cysteine through the conserved F or W. D genes are given only for firm matches. The size entry is marked missing in some rows and otherwise reads once, few, many or a size class.

TRBV27	TRBJ2-2	-	TRBD1	TGTGCCAGCCGATCAGGGGGCCGGGATGTCGGGGAGCTGTTTTTT	CASRSGGRDVGELFF
TRBV6-2/TRBV6-3	TRBJ1-2	large	TRBD1	TGTGCCAGCAGTTCGCGAGGGACAGGGTCGGGCGGCTACACCTTC	CASSSRGTGSGGYTF
TRBV7-2	TRBJ2-7	-	-	TGTGCCAGCAGATATACAGGGTCTGGGGATTACTACGAGCAGTACTTC	CASRYTGSGDYYEQYF
TRBV2	TRBJ2-5	few	-	TGTGCCAGCAGTGTAGGGGGGCAGACCCAGTACTTC	CASSVGGQTQYF
TRBV15	TRBJ1-1	-	-	TGTGCCACCAGCCCATGGGGGGCTGAAGCTTTCTTT	CATSPWGAEAFF
TRBV30	TRBJ1-2	-	-	TGTGCCTGGACTAGTATGGGTGGGGGCTATGGCTACACCTTC	CAWTSMGGGYGYTF
TRBV5-5	TRBJ2-5	-	-	TGTGCCAGCAGAGCGGAAGAGACCCAGTACTTC	CASRAEETQYF
TRBV6-1	TRBJ1-1	-	-	TGTGCCAGCCGATCATGGACAGTGAACACTGAAGCTTTCTTT	CASRSWTVNTEAFF
TRBV30	TRBJ2-7	few	-	TGTGCCTGGAGTGTTGATAGATACGAGCAGTACTTC	CAWSVDRYEQYF
TRBV27	TRBJ2-3	-	TRBD2	TGTGCCAGCAGCATAATAACTAGCGGGGGGGCTTCAGATACGCAGTATTTT	CASSIITSGGASDTQYF
TRBV6-4	TRBJ2-2	-	-	TGTGCCAGCACCCCCAGCGCGAACACCGGGGAGCTGTTTTTT	CASTPSANTGELFF
TRBV19	TRBJ2-7	-	-	TGTGCCAGTAGTATAAACAGCCCGGTGGGCGAGCAGTACTTC	CASSINSPVGEQYF
TRBV14	TRBJ2-3	-	TRBD2	TGTGCCAGCAGCCCGCGACGACTAGCGGGGGGTGCGGATACGCAGTATTTT	CASSPRRLAGGADTQYF
TRBV6-4	TRBJ1-5	few	TRBD1	TGTGCCAGCAGTAGTAACAGGGGACAGCCCCAGCATTTT	CASSSNRGQPQHF
TRBV6-1	TRBJ2-3	-	TRBD1	TGTGCCAGCAGTGGGGACAGGGGCAGTGGCACAGATACGCAGTATTTT	CASSGDRGSGTDTQYF
TRBV10-1	TRBJ2-5	-	-	TGCGCCAGCAGTGAGTCAGGGCGAGAGACCCAGTACTTC	CASSESGRETQYF
TRBV11-3	TRBJ2-7	-	-	TGTGCCAGCAGCTTAGCCTATGGGAATCTTTCCTACGAGCAGTACTTC	CASSLAYGNLSYEQYF
TRBV19	TRBJ1-2	once	TRBD1	TGTGCCAGTAGTTTCGGGACAGGGGTGTCTGGCTACACCTTC	CASSFGTGVSGYTF
TRBV6-5	TRBJ2-1	-	TRBD2	TGTGCCAGCAGTTACTCGGAGCGGGGGACCTACAATGAGCAGTTCTTC	CASSYSERGTYNEQFF
TRBV19	TRBJ2-2	-	-	TGTGCCAGTAGTATATTAGGGGCCGGGGAGCTGTTTTTT	CASSILGAGELFF
TRBV7-9	TRBJ1-5	hyperexpanded	-	TGTGCCAGCAGCGCCGAGGGTGGGGGTCAGCCCCAGCATTTT	CASSAEGGGQPQHF
TRBV30	TRBJ2-5	-	-	TGTGCCTGGAGTGGTCGGAGTCGGGAGACCCAGTACTTC	CAWSGRSRETQYF
TRBV7-7	TRBJ2-5	-	-	TGTGCTAGCAGCGGAACGGGGACGCACGGAGAGACCCAGTACTTC	CASSGTGTHGETQYF
TRBV4-3	TRBJ2-5	-	-	TGCGCCAGCAGCCAAGATTTCGGAGGGGTGCTAGAGACCCAGTACTTC	CASSQDFGGVLETQYF
TRBV12-3/TRBV12-4	TRBJ1-5	-	-	TGTGCCAGCAGTAGAGGTAGCCGGAGCAATCAGCCCCAGCATTTT	CASSRGSRSNQPQHF
TRBV19	TRBJ1-1	once	-	TGTGCCAGTAGTCCCAGGACGGGCACTGAAGCTTTCTTT	CASSPRTGTEAFF
TRBV2	TRBJ2-5	-	-	TGTGCCAGCGGCCTGGAGAAGGAGACCCAGTACTTC	CASGLEKETQYF
TRBV7-2	TRBJ2-5	-	TRBD2	TGTGCCGGCGGGGGACTAGCGGGACAAGAGACCCAGTACTTC	CAGGGLAGQETQYF
TRBV6-1	TRBJ1-5	few	TRBD1	TGTGCCAGCAGACCGGGACAGGGGATCAGCAATCAGCCCCAGCATTTT	CASRPGQGISNQPQHF
TRBV11-2	TRBJ1-1	-	-	TGTGCCAGCAGCTATGGTCGAGAAGCTTTCTTT	CASSYGREAFF
TRBV2	TRBJ1-5	-	-	TGTGCCAGCAGTGAAGTAAGACAGCCCCAGCATTTT	CASSEVRQPQHF
TRBV7-9	TRBJ1-6	few	-	TGTGCCAGCAGCTCTAGGGGTAGGGCAGATTCACCCCTCCACTTT	CASSSRGRADSPLHF
TRBV5-1	TRBJ2-7	-	-	TGCGCCAGCAGCGTCGACAACCCCTACGAGCAGTACTTC	CASSVDNPYEQYF
TRBV6-4	TRBJ1-5	-	-	TGTGCCAGCAGTGCGGCGGACAATCAGCCCCAGCATTTT	CASSAADNQPQHF
TRBV6-2/TRBV6-3	TRBJ1-2	-	TRBD1	TGTGCCAGCACCCGAACCGGACAGGTTCGATTGAGCTACACCTTC	CASTRTGQVRLSYTF
TRBV19	TRBJ2-3	-	TRBD2	TGTGCCAGTAGTATTAGAGCCCGGACTAGCGGGGGGTCCACAGATACGCAGTATTTT	CASSIRARTSGGSTDTQYF